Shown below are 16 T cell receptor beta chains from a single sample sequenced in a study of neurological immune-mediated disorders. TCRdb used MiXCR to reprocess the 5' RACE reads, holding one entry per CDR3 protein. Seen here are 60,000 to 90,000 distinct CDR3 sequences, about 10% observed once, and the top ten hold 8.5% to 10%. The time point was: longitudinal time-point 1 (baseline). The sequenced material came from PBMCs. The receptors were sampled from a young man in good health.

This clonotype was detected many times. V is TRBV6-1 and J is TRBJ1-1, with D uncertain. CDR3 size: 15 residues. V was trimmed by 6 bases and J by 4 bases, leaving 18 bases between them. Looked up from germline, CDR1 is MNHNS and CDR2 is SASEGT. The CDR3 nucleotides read TGTGCCAGCAGCTTACTTGGACCCACCGCCACTGAAGCTTTCTTT. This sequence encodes CASSLLGPTATEAFF.

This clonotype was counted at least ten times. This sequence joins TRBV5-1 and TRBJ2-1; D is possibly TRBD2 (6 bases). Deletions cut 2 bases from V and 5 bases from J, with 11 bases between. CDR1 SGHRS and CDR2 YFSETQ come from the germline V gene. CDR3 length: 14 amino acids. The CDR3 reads CASSLAGAHNEQFF. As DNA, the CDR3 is TGCGCCAGCAGCTTAGCGGGCGCGCACAATGAGCAGTTCTTC.

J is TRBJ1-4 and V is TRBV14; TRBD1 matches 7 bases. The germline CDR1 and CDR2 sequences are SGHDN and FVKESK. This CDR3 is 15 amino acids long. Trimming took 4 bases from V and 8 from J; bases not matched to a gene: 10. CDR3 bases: TGTGCCAGCAGCCTGGAGGGGACAGTAACCGAAAAACTGTTTTTT. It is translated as CASSLEGTVTEKLFF.

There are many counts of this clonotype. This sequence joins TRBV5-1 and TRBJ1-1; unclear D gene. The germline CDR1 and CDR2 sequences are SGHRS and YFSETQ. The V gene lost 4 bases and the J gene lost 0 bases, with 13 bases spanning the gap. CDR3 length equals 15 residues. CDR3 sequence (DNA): TGCGCCAGCAGCCCTGGGTCAGTAATGAACACTGAAGCTTTCTTT. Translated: CASSPGSVMNTEAFF.

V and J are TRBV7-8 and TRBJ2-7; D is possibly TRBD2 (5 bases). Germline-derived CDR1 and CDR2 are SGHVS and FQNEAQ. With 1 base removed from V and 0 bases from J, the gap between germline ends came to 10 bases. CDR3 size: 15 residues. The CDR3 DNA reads TGTGCCAGCAGCTTAGTGCGGGTCACCTCCTACGAGCAGTACTTC. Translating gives CASSLVRVTSYEQYF. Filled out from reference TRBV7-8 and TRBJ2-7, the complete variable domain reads GAGVSQSPRYKVAKRGQDVALRCDPISGHVSLFWYQQALGQGPEFLTYFQNEAQLDKSGLPSDRFFAERPEGSVSTLKIQRTQQEDSAVYLCASSLVRVTSYEQYFGPGTRLTVT.

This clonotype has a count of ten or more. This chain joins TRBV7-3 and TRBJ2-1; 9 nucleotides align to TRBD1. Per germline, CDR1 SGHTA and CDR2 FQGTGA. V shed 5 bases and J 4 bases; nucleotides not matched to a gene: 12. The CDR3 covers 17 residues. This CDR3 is CASSPDVGTGLYNEQFF. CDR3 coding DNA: TGTGCCAGCAGCCCAGATGTTGGGACAGGGTTGTACAATGAGCAGTTCTTC.

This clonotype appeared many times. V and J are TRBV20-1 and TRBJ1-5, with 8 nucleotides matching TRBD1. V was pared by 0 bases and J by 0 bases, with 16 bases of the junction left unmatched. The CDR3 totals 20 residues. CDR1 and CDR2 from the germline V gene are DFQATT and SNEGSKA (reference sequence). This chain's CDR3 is CSAREFPGQVFRDSNQPQHF. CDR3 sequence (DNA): TGCAGTGCTAGAGAGTTCCCGGGACAGGTATTCAGGGATAGCAATCAGCCCCAGCATTTT.

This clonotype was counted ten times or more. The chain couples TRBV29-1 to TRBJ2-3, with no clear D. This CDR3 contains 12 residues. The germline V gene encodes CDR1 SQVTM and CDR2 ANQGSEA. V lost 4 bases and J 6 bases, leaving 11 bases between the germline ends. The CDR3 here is CSVVAAGDTQYF. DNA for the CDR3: TGCAGCGTTGTGGCTGCCGGGGATACGCAGTATTTT.

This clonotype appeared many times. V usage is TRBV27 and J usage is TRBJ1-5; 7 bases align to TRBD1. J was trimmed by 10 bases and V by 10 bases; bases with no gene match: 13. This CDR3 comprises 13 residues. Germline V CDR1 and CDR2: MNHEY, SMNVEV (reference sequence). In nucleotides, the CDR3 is TGTGCCACCAAAGGACAGGTCAATGGTCCCCAGCATTTT. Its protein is CATKGQVNGPQHF.

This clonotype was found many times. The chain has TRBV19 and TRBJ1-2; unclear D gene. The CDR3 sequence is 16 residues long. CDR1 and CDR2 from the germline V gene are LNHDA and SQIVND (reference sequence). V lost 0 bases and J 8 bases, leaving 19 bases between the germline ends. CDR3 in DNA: TGTGCCAGTAGTATAGAGCCCCTGTTTGCGGCACGCGGCTACACCTTC. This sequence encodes CASSIEPLFAARGYTF.

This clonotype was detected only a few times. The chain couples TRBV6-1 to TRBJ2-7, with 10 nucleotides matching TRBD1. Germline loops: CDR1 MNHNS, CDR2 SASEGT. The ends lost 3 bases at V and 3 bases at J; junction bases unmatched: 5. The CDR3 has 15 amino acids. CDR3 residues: CASSDRDRGYYEQYF. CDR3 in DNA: TGTGCCAGCAGTGACCGGGACAGGGGATACTACGAGCAGTACTTC.

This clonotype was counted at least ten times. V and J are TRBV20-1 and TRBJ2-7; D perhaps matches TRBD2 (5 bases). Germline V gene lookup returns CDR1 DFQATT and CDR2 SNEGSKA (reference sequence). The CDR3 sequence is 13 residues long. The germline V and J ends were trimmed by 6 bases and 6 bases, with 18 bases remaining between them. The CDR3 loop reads CSATPNAGGEQYF. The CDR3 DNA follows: TGCAGTGCCACCCCAAACGCAGGAGGCGAGCAGTACTTC.

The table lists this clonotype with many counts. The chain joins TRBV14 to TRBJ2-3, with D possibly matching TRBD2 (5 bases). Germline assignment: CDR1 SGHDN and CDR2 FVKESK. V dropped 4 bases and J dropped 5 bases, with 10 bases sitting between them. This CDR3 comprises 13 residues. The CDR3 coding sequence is TGTGCCAGCAGCCTAGTAGGGAGAGATACGCAGTATTTT. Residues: CASSLVGRDTQYF. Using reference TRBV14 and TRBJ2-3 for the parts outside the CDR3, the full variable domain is EAGVTQFPSHSVIEKGQTVTLRCDPISGHDNLYWYRRVMGKEIKFLLHFVKESKQDESGMPNNRFLAERTGGTYSTLKVQPAELEDSGVYFCASSLVGRDTQYFGPGTRLTVL.

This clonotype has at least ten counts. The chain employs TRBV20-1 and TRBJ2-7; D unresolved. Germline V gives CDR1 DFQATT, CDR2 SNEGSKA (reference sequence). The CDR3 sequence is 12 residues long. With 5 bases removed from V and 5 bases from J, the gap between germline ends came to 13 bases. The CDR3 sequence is CSAGVQIDEQYF. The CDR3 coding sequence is TGCAGTGCTGGGGTACAGATCGACGAGCAGTACTTC.

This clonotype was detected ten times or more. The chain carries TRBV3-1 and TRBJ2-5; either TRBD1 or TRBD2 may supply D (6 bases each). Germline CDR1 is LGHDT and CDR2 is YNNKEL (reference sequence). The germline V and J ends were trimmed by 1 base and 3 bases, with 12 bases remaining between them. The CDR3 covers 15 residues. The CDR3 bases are TGTGCCAGCAGCCAAGGCGACAGGACTAAAGAGACCCAGTACTTC. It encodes CASSQGDRTKETQYF.

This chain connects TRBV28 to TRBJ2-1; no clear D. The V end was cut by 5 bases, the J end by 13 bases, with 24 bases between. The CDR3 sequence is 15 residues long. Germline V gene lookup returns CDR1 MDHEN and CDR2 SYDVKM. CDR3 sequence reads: CASSGAASSYNGQFF. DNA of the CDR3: TGTGCCAGCAGTGGAGCCGCGAGCTCCTACAATGGCCAGTTCTTC.